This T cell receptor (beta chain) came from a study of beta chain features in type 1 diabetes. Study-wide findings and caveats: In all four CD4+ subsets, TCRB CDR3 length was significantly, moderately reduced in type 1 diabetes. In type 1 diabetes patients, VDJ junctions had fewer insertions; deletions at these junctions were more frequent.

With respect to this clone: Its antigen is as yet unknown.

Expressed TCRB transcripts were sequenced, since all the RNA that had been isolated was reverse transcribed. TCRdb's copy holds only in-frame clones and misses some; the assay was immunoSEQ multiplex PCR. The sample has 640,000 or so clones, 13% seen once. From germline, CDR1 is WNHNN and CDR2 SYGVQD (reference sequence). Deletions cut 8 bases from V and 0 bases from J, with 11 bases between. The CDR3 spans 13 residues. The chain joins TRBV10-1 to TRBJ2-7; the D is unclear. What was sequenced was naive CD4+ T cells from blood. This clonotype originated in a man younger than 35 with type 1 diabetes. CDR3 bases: TGCGCCAGCCGAGGACGGAACTCCTACGAGCAGTACTTC. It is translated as CASRGRNSYEQYF.